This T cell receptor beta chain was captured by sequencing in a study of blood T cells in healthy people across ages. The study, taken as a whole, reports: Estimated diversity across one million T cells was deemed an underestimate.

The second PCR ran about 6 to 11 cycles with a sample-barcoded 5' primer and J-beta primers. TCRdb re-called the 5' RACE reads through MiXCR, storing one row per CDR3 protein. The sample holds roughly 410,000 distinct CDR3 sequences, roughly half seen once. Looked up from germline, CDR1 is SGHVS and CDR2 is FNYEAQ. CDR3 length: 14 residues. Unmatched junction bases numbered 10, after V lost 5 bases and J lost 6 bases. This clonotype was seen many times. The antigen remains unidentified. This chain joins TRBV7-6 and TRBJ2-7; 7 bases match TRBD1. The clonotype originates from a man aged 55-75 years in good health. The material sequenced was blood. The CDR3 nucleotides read TGTGCCAGCAGCCCTGGGACAGACCCCTCCGAGCAGTACTTC. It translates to CASSPGTDPSEQYF.